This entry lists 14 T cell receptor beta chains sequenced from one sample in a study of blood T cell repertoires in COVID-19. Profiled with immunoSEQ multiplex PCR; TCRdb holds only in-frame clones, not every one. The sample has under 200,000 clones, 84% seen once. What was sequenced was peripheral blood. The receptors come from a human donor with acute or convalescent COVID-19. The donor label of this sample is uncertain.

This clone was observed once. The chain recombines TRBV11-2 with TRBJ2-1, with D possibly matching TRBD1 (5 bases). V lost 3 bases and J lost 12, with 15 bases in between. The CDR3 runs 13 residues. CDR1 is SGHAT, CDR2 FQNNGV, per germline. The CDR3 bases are TGTGCCAGCAGCTTCCCAGGGAACGCCCTGCAGTTCTTC. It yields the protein CASSFPGNALQFF. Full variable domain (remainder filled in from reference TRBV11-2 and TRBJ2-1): EAGVAQSPRYKIIEKRQSVAFWCNPISGHATLYWYQQILGQGPKLLIQFQNNGVVDDSQLPKDRFSAERLKGVDSTLKIQPAKLEDSAVYLCASSFPGNALQFFGPGTRLTVL.

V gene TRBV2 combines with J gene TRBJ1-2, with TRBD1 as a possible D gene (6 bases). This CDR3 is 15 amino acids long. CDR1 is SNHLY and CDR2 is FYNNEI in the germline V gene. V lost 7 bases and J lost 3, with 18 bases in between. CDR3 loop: CASKNLQGSYYGYTF. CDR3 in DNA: TGTGCCAGCAAGAACCTACAGGGTTCCTACTATGGCTACACCTTC.

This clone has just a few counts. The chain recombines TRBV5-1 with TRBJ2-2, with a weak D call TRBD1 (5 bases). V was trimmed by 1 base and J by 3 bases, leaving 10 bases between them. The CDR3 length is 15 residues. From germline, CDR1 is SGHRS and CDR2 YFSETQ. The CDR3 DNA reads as TGCGCCAGCAGCTTGATCGCGACAGACACCGGGGAGCTGTTTTTT. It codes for CASSLIATDTGELFF.

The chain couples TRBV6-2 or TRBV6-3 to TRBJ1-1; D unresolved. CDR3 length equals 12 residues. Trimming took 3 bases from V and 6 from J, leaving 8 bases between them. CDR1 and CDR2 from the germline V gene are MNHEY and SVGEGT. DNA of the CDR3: TGTGCCAGCAGTTATCTTACGGCTGAAGCTTTCTTT. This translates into CASSYLTAEAFF.

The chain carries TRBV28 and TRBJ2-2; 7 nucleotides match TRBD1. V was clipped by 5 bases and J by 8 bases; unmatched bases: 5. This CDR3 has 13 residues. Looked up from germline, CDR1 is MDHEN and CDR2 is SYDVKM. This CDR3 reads CASSPGTAGELFF. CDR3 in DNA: TGTGCCAGCAGTCCAGGGACAGCTGGGGAGCTGTTTTTT.

The CDR3 sequence is CASSIERESPLHF. CDR3 sequence (DNA): TGTGCCAGTAGTATCGAGAGGGAATCACCCCTCCACTTT. This chain connects TRBV19 to TRBJ1-6; the D is unclear. Germline CDR1 is LNHDA and CDR2 is SQIVND (reference sequence). This CDR3 comprises 13 residues. V lost 3 bases and J 10 bases, leaving 10 bases between the germline ends.

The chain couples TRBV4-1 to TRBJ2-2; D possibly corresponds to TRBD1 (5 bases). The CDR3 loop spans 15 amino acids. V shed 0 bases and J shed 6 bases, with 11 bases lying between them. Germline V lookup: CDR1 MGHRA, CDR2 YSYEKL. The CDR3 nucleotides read TGCGCCAGCAGCCAAGAGGGGCAGCCCCCCGGGGAGCTGTTTTTT. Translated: CASSQEGQPPGELFF.

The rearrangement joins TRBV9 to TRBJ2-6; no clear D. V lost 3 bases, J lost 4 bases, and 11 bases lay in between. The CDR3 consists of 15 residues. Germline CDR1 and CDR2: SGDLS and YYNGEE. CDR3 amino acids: CASSASSAGANVLTF. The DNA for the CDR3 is TGTGCCAGCAGCGCTTCCTCCGCGGGGGCCAACGTCCTGACTTTC.

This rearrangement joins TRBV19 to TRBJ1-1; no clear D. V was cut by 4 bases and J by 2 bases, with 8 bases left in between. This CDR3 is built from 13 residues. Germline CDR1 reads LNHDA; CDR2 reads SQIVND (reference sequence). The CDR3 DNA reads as TGTGCCAGTAGTAGTAGAAAAAACACTGAAGCTTTCTTT. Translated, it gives CASSSRKNTEAFF. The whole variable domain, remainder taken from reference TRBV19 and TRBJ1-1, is DGGITQSPKYLFRKEGQNVTLSCEQNLNHDAMYWYRQDPGQGLRLIYYSQIVNDFQKGDIAEGYSVSREKKESFPLTVTSAQKNPTAFYLCASSSRKNTEAFFGQGTRLTVV.

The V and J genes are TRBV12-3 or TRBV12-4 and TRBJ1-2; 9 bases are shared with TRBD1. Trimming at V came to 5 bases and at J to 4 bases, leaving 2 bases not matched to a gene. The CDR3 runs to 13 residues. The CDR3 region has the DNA TGTGCCAGCAGTCAGACAGGGGGCTATGGCTACACCTTC. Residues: CASSQTGGYGYTF.

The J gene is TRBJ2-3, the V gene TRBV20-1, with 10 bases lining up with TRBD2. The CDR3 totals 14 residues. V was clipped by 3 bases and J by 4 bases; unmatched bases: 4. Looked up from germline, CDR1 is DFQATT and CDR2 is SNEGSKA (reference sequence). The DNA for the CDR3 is TGCAGTGCTAGTAAGCGGGAGGGTCCAGATACGCAGTATTTT. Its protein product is CSASKREGPDTQYF.

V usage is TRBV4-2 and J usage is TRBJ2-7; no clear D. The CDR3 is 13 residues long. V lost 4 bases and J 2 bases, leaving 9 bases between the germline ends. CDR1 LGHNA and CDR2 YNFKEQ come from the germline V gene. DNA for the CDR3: TGTGCCAGCAGCCCAGGCAGGACCTACGAGCAGTACTTC. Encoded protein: CASSPGRTYEQYF.

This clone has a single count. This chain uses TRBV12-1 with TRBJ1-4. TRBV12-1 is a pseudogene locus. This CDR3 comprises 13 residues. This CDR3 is CASSLGVNEKLFF. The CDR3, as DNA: TGTGCCAGCAGCCTTGGAGTTAATGAAAAACTGTTTTTT.

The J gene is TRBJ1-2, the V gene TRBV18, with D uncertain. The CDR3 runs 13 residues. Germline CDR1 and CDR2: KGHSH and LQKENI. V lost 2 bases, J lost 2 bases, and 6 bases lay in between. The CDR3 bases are TGTGCCAGCTCACCAGGAGAGAACTATGGCTACACCTTC. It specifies CASSPGENYGYTF. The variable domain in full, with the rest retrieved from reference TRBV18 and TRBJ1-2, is NAGVMQNPRHLVRRRGQEARLRCSPMKGHSHVYWYRQLPEEGLKFMVYLQKENIIDESGMPKERFSAEFPKEGPSILRIQQVVRGDSAAYFCASSPGENYGYTFGSGTRLTVV.